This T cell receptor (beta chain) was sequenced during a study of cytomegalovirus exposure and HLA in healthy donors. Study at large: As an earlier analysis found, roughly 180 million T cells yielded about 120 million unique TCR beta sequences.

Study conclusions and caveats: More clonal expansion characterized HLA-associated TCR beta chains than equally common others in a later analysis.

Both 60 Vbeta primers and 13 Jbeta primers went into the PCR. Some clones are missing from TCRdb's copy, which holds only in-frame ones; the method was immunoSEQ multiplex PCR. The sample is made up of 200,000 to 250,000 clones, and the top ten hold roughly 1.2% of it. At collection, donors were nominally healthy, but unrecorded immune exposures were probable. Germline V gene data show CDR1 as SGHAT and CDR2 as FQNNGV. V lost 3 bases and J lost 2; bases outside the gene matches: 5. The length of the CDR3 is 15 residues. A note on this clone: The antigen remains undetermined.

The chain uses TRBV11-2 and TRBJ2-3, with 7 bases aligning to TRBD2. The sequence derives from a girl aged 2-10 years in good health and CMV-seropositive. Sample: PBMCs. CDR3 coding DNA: TGTGCCAGCAGCTTTCTGGCGGGGGTCACAGATACGCAGTATTTT. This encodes CASSFLAGVTDTQYF.